Below are 21 T cell receptor beta chains sequenced from a single sample in a study of glioma-infiltrating T cells. TCR alpha and beta CDR3 regions were amplified from RNA using iRepertoire nested multiplex PCR. MiXCR was run by TCRdb on the multiplex PCR reads, yielding one entry per CDR3 protein. The sample contains about 140,000 distinct CDR3 sequences, approximately 40% of which appear only once. What was sequenced was glioma tissue, nonneoplastic brain tissue, or PBMCs (not recorded which). These receptors were obtained from a human donor with low-grade glioma or glioblastoma, undergoing nonglioma brain surgery, or in good health (not recorded which).

Regarding this clonotype: A read error may explain this, as a much larger clone is one base away. The chain combines TRBV28 with TRBJ2-2; D is uncertain. This CDR3 region has 13 residues. Germline assignment: CDR1 MDHEN and CDR2 SYDVKM. This chain's CDR3 is CASSWQNSGELFF. The CDR3 nucleotides read TGTGCCAGCAGTTGGCAGAACTCCGGGGAGCTGTTTTTT.

The chain carries TRBV6-1 and TRBJ2-3; D may be TRBD2 (5 bases). The ends were cut back, 6 bases at V and 0 bases at J, with 10 bases in the middle. This CDR3 is built from 14 residues. Germline CDR1 is MNHNS and CDR2 is SASEGT. CDR3 loop: CASRLGLSTDTQYF. The DNA of the CDR3 is TGTGCCAGCAGACTCGGACTCAGCACAGATACGCAGTATTTT.

The CDR3: CASSRGDSALNTEAFF. The CDR3 DNA reads as TGTGCCAGCAGCCGGGGCGACAGCGCCTTGAACACTGAAGCTTTCTTT. The chain combines TRBV12-3 or TRBV12-4 with TRBJ1-1, with a weak D call TRBD1 (5 bases). The germline V and J ends were trimmed by 6 bases and 0 bases, with 17 bases remaining between them. The CDR3 has 16 residues.

The V call is TRBV27, the J call TRBJ2-3; TRBD2 aligns across 9 bases. CDR3 length: 19 amino acids. Germline V lookup: CDR1 MNHEY, CDR2 SMNVEV (reference sequence). The ends lost 8 bases at V and 5 bases at J; junction bases unmatched: 23. This chain's CDR3 is CASSLRIEAGGHKRDTQYF. As DNA, the CDR3 is TGTGCCAGCTCCCTTCGGATCGAAGCGGGGGGCCATAAACGAGATACGCAGTATTTT.

The gene calls are TRBV27 and TRBJ2-3, with D hard to call. V shed 5 bases and J shed 5 bases, with 17 bases lying between them. Germline V CDR1 and CDR2: MNHEY, SMNVEV (reference sequence). This CDR3 has 15 residues. CDR3 nucleotide sequence: TGTGCCAGCAGTCTCAACGGAATAAAGTTAGATACGCAGTATTTT. Protein: CASSLNGIKLDTQYF.

The chain recombines TRBV28 with TRBJ2-5; a possible D gene is TRBD2 (5 bases). Germline V gene data show CDR1 as MDHEN and CDR2 as SYDVKM. V lost 6 bases to trimming and J lost 1 base, with 12 bases between them. The CDR3 loop spans 14 amino acids. The CDR3 DNA reads TGTGCCAGCAGGGGAGCGGTCCTCCAAGAGACCCAGTACTTC. Protein sequence: CASRGAVLQETQYF.

J is TRBJ2-3 and V is TRBV2; 11 nucleotides align to TRBD2. V was pared by 6 bases and J by 5 bases, with 4 bases of the junction left unmatched. Germline V CDR1 and CDR2: SNHLY, FYNNEI. The CDR3 length is 14 residues. CDR3 nucleotide sequence: TGTGCCAGCAGCTCCGGGACTAGCGGAGATACGCAGTATTTT. Residues: CASSSGTSGDTQYF.

The genes are TRBV5-4 and TRBJ2-3; TRBD2 is a possible D gene (5 bases). This CDR3 is 14 amino acids long. Germline loops: CDR1 SGHNT, CDR2 YYREEE (reference sequence). V lost 1 base and J lost 6, with 12 bases in between. In DNA form, the CDR3 reads TGTGCCAGCAGCTTGACACCGACTACGGATACGCAGTATTTT. Residues: CASSLTPTTDTQYF.

CDR3 coding DNA: TGTGCCACCAGTGATTTGTTCAGCACAGATACGCAGTATTTT. This translates into CATSDLFSTDTQYF. V gene TRBV24-1 combines with J gene TRBJ2-3; no clear D gene. CDR3 size: 14 residues. V lost 0 bases, J lost 0 bases, and 3 bases lay in between. In germline, CDR1 is KGHDR, CDR2 SFDVKD.

This clonotype was seen more than once but under ten times. CDR3 DNA sequence: TGCAGTGCTAACCTAGCGGGGGGCCCTAGCACAGATACGCAGTATTTT. Its translation is CSANLAGGPSTDTQYF. The rearrangement uses TRBV20-1 and TRBJ2-3; 11 bases match TRBD2. The germline gives CDR1 DFQATT, CDR2 SNEGSKA (reference sequence). Trimming cost V 4 bases and J 0 bases; bases outside gene matches: 6. The CDR3 extends over 16 amino acids.

About this clonotype itself: Compared with germline, one end of the junction differs, possibly owing to a read error. This chain links TRBV5-1 with TRBJ2-5; a possible D gene is TRBD2 (5 bases). Germline CDR1 and CDR2: SGHRS and YFSETQ. This CDR3 contains 12 residues. The CDR3 spells CARSPEFGAQYF. CDR3 DNA: TGCGCCCGCAGCCCTGAATTCGGGGCCCAGTACTTC. Combining the CDR3 with reference TRBV5-1 and TRBJ2-5 gives the whole variable domain KAGVTQTPRYLIKTRGQQVTLSCSPISGHRSVSWYQQTPGQGLQFLFEYFSETQRNKGNFPGRFSGRQFSNSRSEMNVSTLELGDSALYLCARSPEFGAQYFGPGTRLLVL.

V is TRBV27 and J is TRBJ2-7; 7 bases line up with TRBD2. After removal of 7 bases from V and 2 bases from J, the junction contained 11 bases not matched to a gene. This CDR3 spans 15 amino acids. Germline CDR1 reads MNHEY; CDR2 reads SMNVEV (reference sequence). As DNA, the CDR3 is TGTGCCAGCATTCCGAGCGGGAAGAGGGCCTACGAGCAGTACTTC. Translated, it gives CASIPSGKRAYEQYF.

J is TRBJ2-1 and V is TRBV6-4; no reliable D call. CDR1 and CDR2 from the germline V gene are MRHNA and SNTAGT. CDR3 size: 12 residues. Between the trimmed V and J ends, which lost 5 bases and 4 bases, there was a span of 6 bases. The CDR3 DNA sequence: TGTGCCAGCAGTACCGTTTACAATGAGCAGTTCTTC. Its translation: CASSTVYNEQFF.

The chain carries TRBV7-9 and TRBJ1-5; a possible D gene is TRBD1 (5 bases). Trimming stripped 5 bases from V and 7 bases from J, with 9 bases between. Germline CDR1 SEHNR, CDR2 FQNEAQ (reference sequence). The CDR3 has 12 residues. CDR3 DNA sequence: TGTGCCAGCAGCCGGGGGGGACAGCCCCAGCATTTT. It is translated as CASSRGGQPQHF.

This sequence joins TRBV6-1 and TRBJ1-1; no reliable D call. Germline V lookup: CDR1 MNHNS, CDR2 SASEGT. Trimming left V 5 bases short and J 8 bases short, with 9 bases between. The CDR3 totals 11 residues. The CDR3: CASSFITEAFF. DNA for the CDR3: TGTGCCAGCAGTTTCATCACCGAAGCTTTCTTT.

The V and J genes are TRBV15 and TRBJ2-3, with D maybe TRBD2 (6 bases). Trimming cost V 8 bases and J 2 bases, with 14 bases left between them. The CDR3 contains 14 residues. Per the germline V gene, CDR1 is LNHNV and CDR2 is YYDKDF (reference sequence). DNA for the CDR3: TGTGCCACCTCCAGACGCGGGGCCACAGATACGCAGTATTTT. It specifies CATSRRGATDTQYF.

The V gene is TRBV29-1, the J gene TRBJ1-1, with a tentative D call TRBD1 (6 bases). V lost 7 bases to trimming and J lost 7 bases, with 16 bases between them. The CDR3 spans 12 residues. Germline CDR1 and CDR2: SQVTM and ANQGSEA. The CDR3 DNA follows: TGCAGCGGAACAGGGACGGAAGGTGAAGCTTTCTTT. Translation: CSGTGTEGEAFF.

The V call is TRBV6-9, the J call TRBJ1-1, with unresolved D. The CDR3 spans 14 residues. Germline loops: CDR1 MNHGY, CDR2 SVAAGI. Trimming took 3 bases from V and 5 from J, leaving 13 bases between them. Here the CDR3 DNA reads TGTGCCAGCAGTTACCCATCTGGAAGGACTGAAGCTTTCTTT. This sequence encodes CASSYPSGRTEAFF.

This clonotype occurred once. The chain uses TRBV20-1 and TRBJ1-1; 7 bases line up with TRBD1. CDR1 DFQATT and CDR2 SNEGSKA come from the germline V gene (reference sequence). V shed 6 bases and J 0 bases; nucleotides not matched to a gene: 7. The CDR3 loop spans 14 amino acids. The CDR3 sequence: CSATKQGLNTEAFF. The CDR3 region has the DNA TGCAGTGCGACAAAACAGGGGTTGAACACTGAAGCTTTCTTT.

About this clonotype itself: The junction departs from germline at one end; a sequencing error may be responsible. V and J are TRBV15 and TRBJ1-3; D ambiguous. The germline V gene has CDR1 LNHNV and CDR2 YYDKDF (reference sequence). The CDR3 consists of 16 residues. This CDR3 is CASSRDRQSSRNTIYF. DNA for the CDR3: TGTGCCTCCAGCAGAGATCGACAATCCTCCCGGAACACCATATATTTT. Based on the CDR3 plus reference TRBV15 and TRBJ1-3, the full variable domain is DAMVIQNPRYQVTQFGKPVTLSCSQTLNHNVMYWYQQKSSQAPKLLFHYYDKDFNNEADTPDNFQSRRPNTSFCFLDIRSPGLGDTAMYLCASSRDRQSSRNTIYFGEGSWLTVV.

The chain joins TRBV6-1 to TRBJ2-3, with 9 bases aligning to TRBD2. This CDR3 is 15 amino acids long. V was clipped by 2 bases and J by 4 bases; unmatched bases: 4. Germline V gene lookup returns CDR1 MNHNS and CDR2 SASEGT. CDR3 protein: CASSERAGGPDTQYF. The DNA of the CDR3 is TGTGCCAGCAGTGAAAGGGCGGGGGGGCCAGATACGCAGTATTTT.